This T cell receptor beta chain was identified during a study of cytomegalovirus exposure and HLA in healthy donors. Whole-study context: Roughly 85 million unique TCRs from HLA-typed donors made up an early data release. Study-level points and caveats: V- and J-gene trimming of TCR beta was linked (in a later analysis) to a missense DCLRE1C variant. In an earlier analysis, in some 600 donors, most V segments appeared productive either ~90% or ~30% of the time.

A remark on this clone: Its matching antigen is unknown.

PCR used 60 Vbeta primers and 13 Jbeta primers. The repertoire was sequenced with immunoSEQ multiplex PCR; TCRdb's copy has only in-frame clones and lacks some. In the table there are 70,000 to 95,000 clones, approximately 80% of which are singletons. With V trimmed by 11 bases and J by 2 bases, 12 bases remained unmatched. CDR3 size: 15 residues. The germline CDR1 and CDR2 sequences are LNHDA and SQIVND (reference sequence). The chain uses TRBV19 and TRBJ1-5; the match to TRBD1 covers 7 bases. The specimen sequenced was PBMCs. The clonotype was recovered from a man aged 25 to 40 in good health and CMV-seropositive. The CDR3 loop reads CACSPGQIRNQPQHF. In DNA form, the CDR3 reads TGTGCCTGCTCCCCGGGACAGATTCGCAATCAGCCCCAGCATTTT.